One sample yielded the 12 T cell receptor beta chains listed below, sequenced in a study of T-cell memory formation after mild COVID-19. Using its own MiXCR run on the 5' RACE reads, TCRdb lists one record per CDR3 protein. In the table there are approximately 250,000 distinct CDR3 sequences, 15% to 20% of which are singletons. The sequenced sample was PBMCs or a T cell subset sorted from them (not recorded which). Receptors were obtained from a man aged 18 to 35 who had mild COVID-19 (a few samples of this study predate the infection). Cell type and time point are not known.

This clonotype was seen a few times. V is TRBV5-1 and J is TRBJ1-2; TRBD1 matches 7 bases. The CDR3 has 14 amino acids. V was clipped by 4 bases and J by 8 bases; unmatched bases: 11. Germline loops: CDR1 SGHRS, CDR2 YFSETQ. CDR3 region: CASSLPDRANGYTF. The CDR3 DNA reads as TGCGCCAGCAGCCTGCCAGACAGGGCGAACGGCTACACCTTC.

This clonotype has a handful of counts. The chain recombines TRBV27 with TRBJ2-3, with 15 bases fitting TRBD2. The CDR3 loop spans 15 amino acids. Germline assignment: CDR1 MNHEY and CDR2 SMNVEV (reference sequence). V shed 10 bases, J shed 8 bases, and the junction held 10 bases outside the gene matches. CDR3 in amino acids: CATLGLAGGWGTQYF. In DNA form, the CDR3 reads TGTGCCACTTTGGGACTAGCGGGGGGCTGGGGTACGCAGTATTTT.

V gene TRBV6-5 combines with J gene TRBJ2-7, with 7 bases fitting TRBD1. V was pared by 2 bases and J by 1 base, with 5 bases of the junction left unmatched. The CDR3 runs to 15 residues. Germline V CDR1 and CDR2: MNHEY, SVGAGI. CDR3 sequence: CASSYLETGSYEQYF. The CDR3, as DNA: TGTGCCAGCAGTTACCTCGAGACAGGGTCCTACGAGCAGTACTTC.

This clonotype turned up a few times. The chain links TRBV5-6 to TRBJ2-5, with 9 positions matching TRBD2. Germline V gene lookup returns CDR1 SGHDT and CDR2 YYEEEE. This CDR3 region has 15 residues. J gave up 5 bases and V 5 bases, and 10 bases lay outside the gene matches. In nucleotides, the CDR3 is TGTGCCAGCAGTCATGCTGGGAGCGGGGGGGAGACCCAGTACTTC. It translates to CASSHAGSGGETQYF. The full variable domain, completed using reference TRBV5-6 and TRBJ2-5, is DAGVTQSPTHLIKTRGQQVTLRCSPKSGHDTVSWYQQALGQGPQFIFQYYEEEERQRGNFPDRFSGHQFPNYSSELNVNALLLGDSALYLCASSHAGSGGETQYFGPGTRLLVL.

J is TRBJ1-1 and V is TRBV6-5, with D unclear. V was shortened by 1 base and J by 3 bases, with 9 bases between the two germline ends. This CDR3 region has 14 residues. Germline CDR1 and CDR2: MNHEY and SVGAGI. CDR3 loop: CASSYWGEDTEAFF. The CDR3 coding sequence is TGTGCCAGCAGTTACTGGGGAGAGGACACTGAAGCTTTCTTT.

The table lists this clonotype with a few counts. The CDR3 loop reads CASSFRQGAWTEAFF. The CDR3, as DNA: TGTGCCAGCAGCTTTCGACAGGGGGCATGGACTGAAGCTTTCTTT. J is TRBJ1-1 and V is TRBV5-5; 10 bases fit TRBD1. Germline CDR1 is SGHKS and CDR2 is YYEKEE (reference sequence). V gave up 2 bases and J gave up 5 bases; unmatched junction bases: 6. This CDR3 region has 15 residues.

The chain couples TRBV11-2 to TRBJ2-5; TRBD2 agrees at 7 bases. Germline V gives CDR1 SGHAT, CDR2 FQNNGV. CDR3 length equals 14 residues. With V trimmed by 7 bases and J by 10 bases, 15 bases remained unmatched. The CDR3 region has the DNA TGTGCCAGCACCGATACGACTAGCTGGGGACTCCAGTACTTC. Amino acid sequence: CASTDTTSWGLQYF.

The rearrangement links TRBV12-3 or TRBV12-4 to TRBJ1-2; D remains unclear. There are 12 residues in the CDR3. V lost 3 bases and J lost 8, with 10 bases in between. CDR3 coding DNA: TGTGCCAGCAGTTTCGTGGGGAGAGGCTACACCTTC. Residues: CASSFVGRGYTF.

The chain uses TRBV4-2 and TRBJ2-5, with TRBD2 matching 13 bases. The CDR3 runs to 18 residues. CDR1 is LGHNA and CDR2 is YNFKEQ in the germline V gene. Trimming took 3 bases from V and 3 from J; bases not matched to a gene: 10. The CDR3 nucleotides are TGTGCCAGCAGCCACGGGACTAGCGGGGCCCGAACCGAAGAGACCCAGTACTTC. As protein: CASSHGTSGARTEETQYF.

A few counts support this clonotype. CDR3: CATSRDLSRSNEQFF. The CDR3 DNA reads TGTGCCACCAGCAGAGATTTGAGCAGAAGCAATGAGCAGTTCTTC. The gene calls are TRBV15 and TRBJ2-1; D uncertain. The germline CDR1 and CDR2 sequences are LNHNV and YYDKDF (reference sequence). The V gene lost 0 bases and the J gene lost 6 bases, with 12 bases spanning the gap. The CDR3 contains 15 residues. Combining the CDR3 with reference TRBV15 and TRBJ2-1 gives the whole variable domain DAMVIQNPRYQVTQFGKPVTLSCSQTLNHNVMYWYQQKSSQAPKLLFHYYDKDFNNEADTPDNFQSRRPNTSFCFLDIRSPGLGDTAMYLCATSRDLSRSNEQFFGPGTRLTVL.

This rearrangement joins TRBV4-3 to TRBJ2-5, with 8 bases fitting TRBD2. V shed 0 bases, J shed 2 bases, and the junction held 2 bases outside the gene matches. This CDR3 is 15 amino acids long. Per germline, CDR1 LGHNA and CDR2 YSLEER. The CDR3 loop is CASSQDRGGQETQYF. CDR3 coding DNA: TGCGCCAGCAGCCAAGATCGGGGGGGTCAAGAGACCCAGTACTTC.

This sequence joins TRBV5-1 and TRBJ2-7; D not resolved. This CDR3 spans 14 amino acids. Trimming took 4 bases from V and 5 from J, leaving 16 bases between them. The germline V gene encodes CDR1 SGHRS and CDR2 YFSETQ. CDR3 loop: CASSKGFLVDEQYF. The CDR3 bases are TGCGCCAGCAGCAAAGGGTTTTTGGTCGACGAGCAGTACTTC.